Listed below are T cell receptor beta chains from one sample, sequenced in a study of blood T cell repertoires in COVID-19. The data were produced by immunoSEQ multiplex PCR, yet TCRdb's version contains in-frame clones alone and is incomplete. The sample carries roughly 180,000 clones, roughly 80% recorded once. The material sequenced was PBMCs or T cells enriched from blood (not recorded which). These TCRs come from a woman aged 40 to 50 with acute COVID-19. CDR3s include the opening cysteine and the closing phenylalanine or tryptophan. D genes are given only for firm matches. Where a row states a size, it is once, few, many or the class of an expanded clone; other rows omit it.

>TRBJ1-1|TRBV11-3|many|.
TGTGCCAGCAGCCCGACAGTCAAGGGGGAAGCTTTCTTT
CASSPTVKGEAFF
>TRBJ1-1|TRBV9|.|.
TGTGCCAGCAGCGTAGCCCCTACCGGTGAAGCTTTCTTT
CASSVAPTGEAFF
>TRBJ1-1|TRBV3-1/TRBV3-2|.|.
TGTGCCAGCAGCCTATTATTCCGGGGACTCCCGAAAGCTTTCTTT
CASSLLFRGLPKAFF
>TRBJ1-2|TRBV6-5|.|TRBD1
TGTGCCAGCAGTCAGGACAGGCTTAATTTCAATGGCTACACCTTC
CASSQDRLNFNGYTF
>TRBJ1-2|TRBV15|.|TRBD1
TGTGCCACCAGCAGAGATACAGGGGGAACTAACTATGGCTACACCTTC
CATSRDTGGTNYGYTF
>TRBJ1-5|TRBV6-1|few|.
TGTGCCAGCAGTGAAGCGAGAGACAGGAAGAATCAGCCCCAGCATTTT
CASSEARDRKNQPQHF
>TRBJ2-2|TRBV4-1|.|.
TGCGCCAGCAGCCTTCGGGGATCGAGCACCGGGGAGCTGTTTTTT
CASSLRGSSTGELFF
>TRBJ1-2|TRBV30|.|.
TGTGCCTGGAGCGGGTCGGGAGCCTATGGCTACACCTTC
CAWSGSGAYGYTF
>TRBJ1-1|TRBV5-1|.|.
TGCGCCAGCAGCTTGGTTGCAGGTCTGAACACTGAAGCTTTCTTT
CASSLVAGLNTEAFF
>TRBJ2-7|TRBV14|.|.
TGTGCCAGCAGCCGGCAGGGTACGATCCACGAGCAGTACTTC
CASSRQGTIHEQYF